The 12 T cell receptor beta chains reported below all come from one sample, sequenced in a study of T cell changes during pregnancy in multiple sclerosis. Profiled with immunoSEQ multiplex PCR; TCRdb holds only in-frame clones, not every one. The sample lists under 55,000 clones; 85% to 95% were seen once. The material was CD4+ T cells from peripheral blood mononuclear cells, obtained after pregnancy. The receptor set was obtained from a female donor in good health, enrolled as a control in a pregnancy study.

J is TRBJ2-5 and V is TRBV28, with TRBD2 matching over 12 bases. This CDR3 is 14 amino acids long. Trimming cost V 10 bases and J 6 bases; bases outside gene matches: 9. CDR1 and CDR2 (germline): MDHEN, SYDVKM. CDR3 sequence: CATTPGLAGKTQYF. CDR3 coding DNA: TGTGCCACTACTCCCGGACTAGCGGGAAAGACCCAGTACTTC.

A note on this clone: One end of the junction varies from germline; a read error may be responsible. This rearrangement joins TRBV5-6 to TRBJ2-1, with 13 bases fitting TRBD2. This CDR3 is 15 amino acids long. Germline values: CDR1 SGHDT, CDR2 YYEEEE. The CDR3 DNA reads TGTGCCAGCAGGTTGGGACTAGCGGGATCCAATGAGCAGTTCTTC. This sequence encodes CASRLGLAGSNEQFF.

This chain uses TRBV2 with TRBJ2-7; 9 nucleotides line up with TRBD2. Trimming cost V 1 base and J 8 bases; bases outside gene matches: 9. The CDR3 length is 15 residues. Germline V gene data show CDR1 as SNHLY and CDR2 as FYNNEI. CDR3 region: CASSEDGTSYPQQYF. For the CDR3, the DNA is TGTGCCAGCAGTGAAGATGGGACTAGCTACCCGCAGCAGTACTTC.

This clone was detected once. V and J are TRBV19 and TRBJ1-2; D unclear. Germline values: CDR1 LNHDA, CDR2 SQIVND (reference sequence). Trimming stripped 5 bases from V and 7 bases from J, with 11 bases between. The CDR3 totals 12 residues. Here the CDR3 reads CASSFSGSGYTF. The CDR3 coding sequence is TGTGCCAGTAGTTTCTCGGGAAGTGGCTACACCTTC.

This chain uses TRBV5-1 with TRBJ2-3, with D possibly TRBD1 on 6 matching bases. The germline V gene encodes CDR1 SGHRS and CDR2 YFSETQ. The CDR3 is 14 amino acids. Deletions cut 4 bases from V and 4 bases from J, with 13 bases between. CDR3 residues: CASSRQVMADTQYF. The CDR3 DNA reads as TGCGCCAGCAGCCGACAGGTGATGGCAGATACGCAGTATTTT.

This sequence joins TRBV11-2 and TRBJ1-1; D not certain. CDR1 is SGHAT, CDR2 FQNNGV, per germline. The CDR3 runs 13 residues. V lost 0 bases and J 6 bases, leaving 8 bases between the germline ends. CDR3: CASSLERRAEAFF. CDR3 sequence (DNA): TGTGCCAGCAGCTTAGAACGCCGGGCTGAAGCTTTCTTT.

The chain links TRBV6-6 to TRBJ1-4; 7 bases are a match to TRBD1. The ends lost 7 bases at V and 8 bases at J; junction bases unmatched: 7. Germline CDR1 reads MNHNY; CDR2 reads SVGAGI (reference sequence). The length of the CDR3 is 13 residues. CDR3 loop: CASNVQGSEKLFF. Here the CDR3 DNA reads TGTGCCAGCAACGTACAGGGGTCGGAAAAACTGTTTTTT.

The CDR3 region has the DNA TGTGCCAGCTCACCCCCTGACAGACTCTCTGGGGCCAACGTCCTGACTTTC. As protein: CASSPPDRLSGANVLTF. The chain is built from TRBV18 and TRBJ2-6; TRBD1 is a possible D gene (5 bases). The length of the CDR3 is 17 residues. Germline V gene sequence: CDR1 KGHSH, CDR2 LQKENI. V shed 3 bases and J shed 0 bases, with 12 bases lying between them.

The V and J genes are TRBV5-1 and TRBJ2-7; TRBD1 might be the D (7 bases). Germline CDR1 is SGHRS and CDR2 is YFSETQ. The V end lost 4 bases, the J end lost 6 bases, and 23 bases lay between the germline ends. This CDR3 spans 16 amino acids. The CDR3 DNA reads TGCGCCAGCAGCCTTGACAGGGTCGGGTATAGCGGCGAGCAGTACTTC. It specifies CASSLDRVGYSGEQYF.

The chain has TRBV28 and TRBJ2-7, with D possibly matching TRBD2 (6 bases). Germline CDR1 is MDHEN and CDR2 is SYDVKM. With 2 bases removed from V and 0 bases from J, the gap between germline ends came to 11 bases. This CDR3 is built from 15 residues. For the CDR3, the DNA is TGTGCCAGCAGTTTAGGAGCGGGCCCCTCCTACGAGCAGTACTTC. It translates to CASSLGAGPSYEQYF.

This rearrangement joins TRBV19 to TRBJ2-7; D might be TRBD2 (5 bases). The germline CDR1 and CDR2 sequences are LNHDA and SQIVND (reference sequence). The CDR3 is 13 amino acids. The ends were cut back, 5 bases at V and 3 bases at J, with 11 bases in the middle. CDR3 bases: TGTGCCAGTAGTCTTGGACTCAGCTACGAGCAGTACTTC. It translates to CASSLGLSYEQYF.

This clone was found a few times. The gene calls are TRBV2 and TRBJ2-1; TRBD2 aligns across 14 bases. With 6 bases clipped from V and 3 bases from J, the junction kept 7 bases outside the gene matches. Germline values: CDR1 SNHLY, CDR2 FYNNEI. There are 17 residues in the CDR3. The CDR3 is CASSYSGLAGVYNEQFF. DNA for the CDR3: TGTGCCAGCAGCTATTCGGGACTAGCGGGAGTCTACAATGAGCAGTTCTTC.